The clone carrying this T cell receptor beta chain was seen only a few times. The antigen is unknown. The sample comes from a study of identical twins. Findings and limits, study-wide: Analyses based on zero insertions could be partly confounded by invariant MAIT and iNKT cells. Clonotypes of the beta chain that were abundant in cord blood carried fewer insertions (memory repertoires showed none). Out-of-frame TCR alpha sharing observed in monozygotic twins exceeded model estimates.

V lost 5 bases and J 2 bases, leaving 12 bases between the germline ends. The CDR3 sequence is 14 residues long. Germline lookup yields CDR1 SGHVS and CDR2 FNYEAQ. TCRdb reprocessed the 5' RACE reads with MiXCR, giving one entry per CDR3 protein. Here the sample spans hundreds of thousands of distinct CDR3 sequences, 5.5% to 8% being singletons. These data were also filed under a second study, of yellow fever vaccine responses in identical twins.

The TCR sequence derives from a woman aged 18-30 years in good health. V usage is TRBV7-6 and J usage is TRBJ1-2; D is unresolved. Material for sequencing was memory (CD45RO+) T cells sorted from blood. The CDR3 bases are TGTGCCAGCAGCCCGGGTCAGACGAACTATGGCTACACCTTC. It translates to CASSPGQTNYGYTF. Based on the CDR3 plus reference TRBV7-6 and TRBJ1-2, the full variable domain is GAGVSQSPRYKVTKRGQDVALRCDPISGHVSLYWYRQALGQGPEFLTYFNYEAQQDKSGLPNDRFSAERPEGSISTLTIQRTEQRDSAMYRCASSPGQTNYGYTFGSGTRLTVV.